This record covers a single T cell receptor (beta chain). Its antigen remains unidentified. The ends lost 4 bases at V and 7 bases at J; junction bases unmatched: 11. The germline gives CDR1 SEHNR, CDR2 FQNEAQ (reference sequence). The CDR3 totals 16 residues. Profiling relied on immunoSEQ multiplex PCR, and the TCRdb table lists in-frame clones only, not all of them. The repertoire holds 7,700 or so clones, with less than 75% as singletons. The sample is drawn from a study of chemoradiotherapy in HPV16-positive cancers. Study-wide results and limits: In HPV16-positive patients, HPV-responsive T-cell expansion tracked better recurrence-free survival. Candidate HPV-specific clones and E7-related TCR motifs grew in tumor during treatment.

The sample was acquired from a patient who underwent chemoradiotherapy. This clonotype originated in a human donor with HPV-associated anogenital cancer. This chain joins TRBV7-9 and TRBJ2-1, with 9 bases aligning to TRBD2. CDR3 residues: CASSSRRGGRGNEQFF. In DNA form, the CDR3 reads TGTGCCAGCAGCTCAAGGCGGGGGGGCCGTGGAAATGAGCAGTTCTTC.